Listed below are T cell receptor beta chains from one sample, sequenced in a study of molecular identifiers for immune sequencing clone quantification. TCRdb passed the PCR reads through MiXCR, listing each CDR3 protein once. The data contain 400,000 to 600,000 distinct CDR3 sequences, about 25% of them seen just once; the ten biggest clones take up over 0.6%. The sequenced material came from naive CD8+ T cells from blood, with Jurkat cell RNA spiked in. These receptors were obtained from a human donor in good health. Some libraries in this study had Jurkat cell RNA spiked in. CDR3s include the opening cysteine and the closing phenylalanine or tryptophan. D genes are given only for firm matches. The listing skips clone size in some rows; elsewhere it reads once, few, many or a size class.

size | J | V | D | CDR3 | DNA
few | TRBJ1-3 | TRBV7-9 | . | CASSSTRALSGNTIYF | TGTGCCAGCAGCTCTACAAGGGCCCTCTCTGGAAACACCATATATTTT
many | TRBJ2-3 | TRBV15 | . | CATSSTEGGAASDTQYF | TGTGCCACCAGCAGTACAGAGGGGGGCGCGGCTTCAGATACGCAGTATTTT
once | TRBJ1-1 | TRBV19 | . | CASSIKGVNTEAFF | TGTGCCAGTAGTATTAAGGGGGTGAACACTGAAGCTTTCTTT
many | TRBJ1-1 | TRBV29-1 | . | CSVRVMNTEAFF | TGCAGCGTCCGAGTTATGAACACTGAAGCTTTCTTT
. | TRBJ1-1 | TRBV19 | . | CASSMDSGGRWTEAFF | TGTGCCAGTAGTATGGACTCTGGGGGGCGGTGGACTGAAGCTTTCTTT
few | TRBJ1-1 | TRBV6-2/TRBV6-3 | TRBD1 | CASSPDRGATEAFF | TGTGCCAGCAGTCCGGACAGGGGGGCCACTGAAGCTTTCTTT
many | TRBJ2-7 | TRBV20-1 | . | CSARGVRELGEQYF | TGCAGTGCTAGAGGAGTCCGGGAGCTCGGGGAGCAGTACTTC
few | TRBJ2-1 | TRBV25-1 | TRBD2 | CASSGGLAGFNEQFF | TGTGCCAGCAGTGGGGGGTTAGCGGGATTCAATGAGCAGTTCTTC
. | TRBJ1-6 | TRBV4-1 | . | CASSQATDNSPLHF | TGCGCCAGCAGCCAGGCTACCGACAATTCACCCCTCCACTTT
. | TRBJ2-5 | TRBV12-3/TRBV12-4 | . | CASTWGGEGTQYF | TGTGCCAGCACCTGGGGGGGCGAGGGGACCCAGTACTTC
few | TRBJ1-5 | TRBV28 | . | CASSKASDSNQPQHF | TGTGCCAGCAGTAAGGCTTCAGACAGCAATCAGCCCCAGCATTTT
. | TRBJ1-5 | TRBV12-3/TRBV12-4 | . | CASRLLNQPQHF | TGTGCCAGCAGACTCCTAAATCAGCCCCAGCATTTT
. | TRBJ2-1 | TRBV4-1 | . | CARSFARRSYNEQFF | TGCGCCCGCAGCTTCGCCAGGCGCTCCTACAATGAGCAGTTCTTC
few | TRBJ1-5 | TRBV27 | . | CASSSRGLVGLNQPQHF | TGTGCCAGCAGTTCCCGTGGGTTGGTCGGTCTAAATCAGCCCCAGCATTTT
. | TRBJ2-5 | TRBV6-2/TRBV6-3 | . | CASAILGAYQETQYF | TGTGCCAGCGCCATTTTGGGGGCCTATCAAGAGACCCAGTACTTC
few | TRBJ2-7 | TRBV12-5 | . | CASGAPPGYEQYF | TGTGCTAGTGGTGCCCCTCCGGGATACGAGCAGTACTTC
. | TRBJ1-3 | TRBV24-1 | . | CATSDKTGSGNTIYF | TGTGCCACCAGTGATAAGACAGGATCTGGAAACACCATATATTTT
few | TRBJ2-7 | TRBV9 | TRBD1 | CASSVGTAAAYEQYF | TGTGCCAGCAGCGTCGGGACAGCCGCGGCCTACGAGCAGTACTTC
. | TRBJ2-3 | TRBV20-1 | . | CSAIQPPPGTQYF | TGCAGTGCTATCCAGCCCCCCCCAGGTACGCAGTATTTT
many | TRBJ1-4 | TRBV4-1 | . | CASSLRSATNEKLFF | TGCGCCAGCAGCCTTCGATCTGCAACTAATGAAAAACTGTTTTTT
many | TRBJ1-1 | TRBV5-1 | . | CASSLRRGATEAFF | TGCGCCAGCAGCTTGCGCCGGGGGGCCACTGAAGCTTTCTTT